The 21 T cell receptor beta chains below were found in one sample sequenced in a study of regulatory T cells in long-lasting Graves disease (dated by TCRdb to the early 2020s). The time point label here, explained by the study, means: newly diagnosed GD, antithyroid drugs for less than 3 months. For both TCR sequencing and RNA sequencing, RNA was extracted from PBMCs using TRIzol. The library relied on multiplex PCR. Sequencing was performed on an Illumina HiSeq 4000. To build TCR beta libraries, CDR3 regions were amplified by Arm-PCR using iRepertoire HTBI primers. TCRdb passed the public sequencing reads through fastp at Q25 and MiXCR, retaining productive beta sequences. Rows with a matching CDR3 protein are joined into one entry that keeps the most common DNA and genes. This sample is represented by about 540,000 distinct CDR3 sequences; approximately 13% of them were singletons. The ten largest clonotypes hold roughly a tenth of the sample.

These data also formed part of another study, on T cells in Graves' hyperthyroidism and ophthalmopathy.

Here the sequenced sample was peripheral blood mononuclear cells (PBMCs), taken at new diagnosis, from a patient treated with antithyroid drugs. The source is a young man with Graves disease. Donor details come from another sample of the same person, matched by shared clones.

This clonotype was observed many times. CDR3 DNA: TGTGCGAGCCGTACGGGGGCGGGGGCCAACGTCCTGACTTTC. Its protein product is CASRTGAGANVLTF. V is TRBV6-1 and J is TRBJ2-6; the D call may be TRBD1 or TRBD2 (6 bases each). The germline CDR1 and CDR2 sequences are MNHNS and SASEGT. This CDR3 spans 14 amino acids.

This clonotype was counted many times. The rearrangement uses TRBV6-5 and TRBJ2-7; 8 bases agree with TRBD1. Unmatched junction bases numbered 5, after V lost 4 bases and J lost 3 bases. The CDR3 loop spans 14 amino acids. Germline V CDR1 and CDR2: MNHEY, SVGAGI. The CDR3 is CASSFGQGDYEQYF. CDR3 nucleotide sequence: TGTGCCAGCAGTTTCGGACAGGGTGACTACGAGCAGTACTTC.

The chain combines TRBV19 with TRBJ1-1, with 8 bases lining up with TRBD1. With 0 bases clipped from V and 1 base from J, the junction kept 1 base outside the gene matches. Germline V lookup: CDR1 LNHDA, CDR2 SQIVND (reference sequence). The CDR3 length is 15 residues. The CDR3 sequence is CASSIDGTGNTEAFF. The CDR3 nucleotides read TGTGCCAGTAGTATAGACGGGACAGGGAACACTGAAGCTTTCTTT. Combining the CDR3 with reference TRBV19 and TRBJ1-1 gives the whole variable domain DGGITQSPKYLFRKEGQNVTLSCEQNLNHDAMYWYRQDPGQGLRLIYYSQIVNDFQKGDIAEGYSVSREKKESFPLTVTSAQKNPTAFYLCASSIDGTGNTEAFFGQGTRLTVV.

There are many counts of this clonotype. V is TRBV5-1 and J is TRBJ2-7; TRBD1 aligns across 10 bases. CDR3 length: 15 amino acids. The V gene end was trimmed by 4 bases and the J gene end by 3 bases; junction bases not matched to a gene: 7. CDR1 and CDR2 from the germline V gene are SGHRS and YFSETQ. The CDR3 spells CASSTGQGGYYEQYF. The CDR3, as DNA: TGCGCCAGCAGCACCGGACAGGGGGGCTACTACGAGCAGTACTTC.

The chain joins TRBV20-1 to TRBJ2-7; D is possibly TRBD2 (6 bases). Germline V gives CDR1 DFQATT, CDR2 SNEGSKA (reference sequence). The CDR3 extends over 15 amino acids. V was pared by 3 bases and J by 0 bases, with 15 bases between. The CDR3 DNA reads as TGCAGTGCTAGGGGACTGGAGAGGAGCTCCTACGAGCAGTACTTC. Translated: CSARGLERSSYEQYF.

The chain links TRBV10-3 to TRBJ1-1, with D maybe TRBD1 (6 bases). The germline CDR1 and CDR2 sequences are ENHRY and SYGVKD. This CDR3 has 15 amino acids. Deletions cut 6 bases from V and 3 bases from J, with 17 bases between. DNA of the CDR3: TGTGCCATCAGGGGACACAACCCAGAGGACACTGAAGCTTTCTTT. This translates into CAIRGHNPEDTEAFF.

In this sample, this clonotype turned up many times. The J gene is TRBJ2-3, the V gene TRBV18, with D perhaps TRBD1 (5 bases). CDR1 is KGHSH, CDR2 LQKENI, per germline. The CDR3 has 14 residues. V was shortened by 5 bases and J by 0 bases, with 9 bases between the two germline ends. CDR3 in amino acids: CASSSDSSTDTQYF. CDR3 nucleotide sequence: TGTGCCAGCTCATCAGACAGCAGCACAGATACGCAGTATTTT.

This clonotype was detected many times. An end of the junction does not agree with germline; a read error may underlie this. This rearrangement joins TRBV5-1 to TRBJ2-1; D call uncertain. This CDR3 is 15 amino acids long. Germline assignment: CDR1 SGHRS and CDR2 YFSETQ. This chain's CDR3 is CASSLKESSYNEQFF. The CDR3 DNA reads as TGTGCCAGCAGTTTAAAAGAGAGCTCCTACAATGAGCAGTTCTTC.

The J gene is TRBJ1-2, the V gene TRBV4-2, with 7 bases identical to TRBD1. After removal of 3 bases from V and 4 bases from J, the junction contained 8 bases not matched to a gene. The germline gives CDR1 LGHNA, CDR2 YNFKEQ. The CDR3 length is 15 residues. The CDR3 spells CASSQLDRAFYGYTF. The CDR3, as DNA: TGTGCCAGCAGCCAGTTAGACAGGGCCTTCTATGGCTACACCTTC.

This chain uses TRBV4-1 with TRBJ2-7; D is unresolved. The V gene's germline CDR1 is MGHRA and CDR2 YSYEKL. Trimming removed 0 bases from V and 4 bases from J, with 16 bases in between. This CDR3 has 16 residues. CDR3 region: CASSQDRLGPQYEQYF. Here the CDR3 DNA reads TGCGCCAGCAGCCAAGATCGGCTGGGCCCTCAATACGAGCAGTACTTC.

The rearrangement links TRBV7-2 to TRBJ2-7; D unclear. Germline values: CDR1 SGHTA, CDR2 FQGNSA. Trimming shortened V by 5 bases and J by 5 bases, and 16 bases separated the two germline ends. This CDR3 has 14 residues. CDR3 protein: CASSRALGTHEQYF. CDR3 nucleotides: TGTGCCAGCAGCAGGGCCTTGGGCACCCACGAGCAGTACTTC.

The chain joins TRBV10-1 to TRBJ2-1; 10 bases are shared with TRBD2. The CDR3 spans 17 residues. V trimming: 2 bases; J trimming: 1 base; junction bases outside the gene matches: 5. Germline V gives CDR1 WNHNN, CDR2 SYGVQD (reference sequence). For the CDR3, the DNA is TGCGCCAGCAGTGAGCGTAGCGGGAGGATATCCTACAATGAGCAGTTCTTC. Protein product: CASSERSGRISYNEQFF.

This clonotype has just a few counts. The V call is TRBV3-1, the J call TRBJ2-5, with 11 positions matching TRBD1. Germline V gene lookup returns CDR1 LGHDT and CDR2 YNNKEL (reference sequence). The CDR3 is made up of 16 amino acids. V was clipped by 4 bases and J by 5 bases; unmatched bases: 9. The CDR3 protein is CASSRDRGIVLETQYF. CDR3 in DNA: TGTGCCAGCAGCCGGGACAGGGGGATTGTTTTGGAGACCCAGTACTTC.

Details on this clonotype: This may come from a read error, since a much larger clone is one base off. Since no conserved phenylalanine or tryptophan closes the CDR3, a read error is the likely cause. This chain connects TRBV7-8 to TRBJ2-1; 15 bases fit TRBD2. The CDR3 length is 19 residues. CDR1 and CDR2 from the germline V gene are SGHVS and FQNEAQ. V lost 2 bases and J lost 6; bases outside the gene matches: 11. Here the CDR3 reads CASSLTGLAGGGRSNEQFL. The CDR3 DNA is TGTGCCAGCAGCTTAACGGGACTAGCGGGAGGAGGGAGGTCCAATGAGCAGTTCCTC.

Ten or more counts support this clonotype. The J gene is TRBJ2-7, the V gene TRBV12-3 or TRBV12-4, with TRBD2 matching over 8 bases. The CDR3 runs 14 residues. The V gene end was trimmed by 3 bases and the J gene end by 6 bases; junction bases not matched to a gene: 7. CDR3 DNA: TGTGCCAGCAGTTTGTCGGCGGGAGGCGTCGAGCAGTACTTC. It codes for CASSLSAGGVEQYF.

For this clonotype: One base away lies a much larger clone, so this may be a sequencing read error. A read error is likely, as this CDR3 ends without the conserved phenylalanine or tryptophan. The rearrangement links TRBV27 to TRBJ1-1, with 7 nucleotides matching TRBD1. Germline values: CDR1 MNHEY, CDR2 SMNVEV (reference sequence). This CDR3 has 14 residues. Trimming cost V 2 bases and J 11 bases; bases outside gene matches: 11. The CDR3 protein is CASSLGTARSQAFI. Written as DNA, the CDR3 is TGTGCCAGCAGTTTAGGGACAGCCCGGAGCCAGGCTTTCATT.

The sample holds a few counts of this clonotype. The V and J genes are TRBV24-1 and TRBJ2-1, with 12 bases aligning to TRBD2. The junction had 5 bases not matched to a gene; V was cut back by 1 base and J by 5 bases. The CDR3 runs to 17 residues. Germline V gene data show CDR1 as KGHDR and CDR2 as SFDVKD. The CDR3 reads CATSDFPGTSGHNEQFF. CDR3 nucleotide sequence: TGTGCCACCAGTGATTTTCCCGGGACTAGCGGGCACAATGAGCAGTTCTTC.

This clonotype was detected only a few times. The chain links TRBV7-8 to TRBJ1-3; 10 nucleotides match TRBD1. Germline trimming cut 4 bases from V and 2 bases from J; bases unmatched to any gene: 5. CDR1 and CDR2 from the germline V gene are SGHVS and FQNEAQ. The CDR3 is 16 residues long. For the CDR3, the DNA is TGTGCCAGCAGCTCCCGGGACAGGGGAGCTGGAAACACCATATATTTT. Translating it yields CASSSRDRGAGNTIYF.

This clonotype was detected only a few times. The chain recombines TRBV11-2 with TRBJ2-1; D gene uncertain. Germline V gene sequence: CDR1 SGHAT, CDR2 FQNNGV. Trimming removed 5 bases at V and 5 bases at J, with 13 bases between. The CDR3 has 14 residues. CDR3 sequence: CASSQTPGHNEQFF. The CDR3 nucleotides are TGTGCCAGCAGCCAAACTCCAGGCCACAATGAGCAGTTCTTC.

There are many counts of this clonotype. The gene calls are TRBV15 and TRBJ2-3; possible D gene TRBD2, 6 bases. The CDR3 length is 13 residues. Trimming pared 11 bases from V and 1 base from J, leaving 13 bases between. Germline CDR1 reads LNHNV; CDR2 reads YYDKDF (reference sequence). CDR3 DNA: TGTGCCTTCGGCGGGATTGGCACAGATACGCAGTATTTT. Translated: CAFGGIGTDTQYF.

This clonotype was observed once. The gene calls are TRBV5-1 and TRBJ1-3, with TRBD1 matching 8 bases. CDR1 is SGHRS, CDR2 YFSETQ, per germline. The CDR3 totals 14 residues. The trim removed 7 bases at V and 0 bases at J, leaving 3 bases unmatched. CDR3 sequence (DNA): TGCGCCAGCGGACAGGGAGACTCTGGAAACACCATATATTTT. Its protein product is CASGQGDSGNTIYF.